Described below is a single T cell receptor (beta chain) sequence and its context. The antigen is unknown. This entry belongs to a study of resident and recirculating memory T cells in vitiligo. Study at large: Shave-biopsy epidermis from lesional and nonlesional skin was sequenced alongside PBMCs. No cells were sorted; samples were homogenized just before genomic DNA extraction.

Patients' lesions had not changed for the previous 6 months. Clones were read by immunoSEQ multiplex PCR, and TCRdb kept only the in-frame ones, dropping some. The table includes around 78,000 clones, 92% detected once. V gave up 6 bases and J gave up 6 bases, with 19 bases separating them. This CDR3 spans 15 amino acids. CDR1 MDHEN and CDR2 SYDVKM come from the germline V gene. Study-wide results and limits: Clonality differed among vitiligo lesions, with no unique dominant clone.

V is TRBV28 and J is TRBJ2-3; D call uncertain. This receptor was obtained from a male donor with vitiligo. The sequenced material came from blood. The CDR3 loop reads CASSTRVKGSDTQYF. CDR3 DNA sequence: TGTGCCAGCAGCACTCGGGTCAAAGGTAGCGATACGCAGTATTTT.